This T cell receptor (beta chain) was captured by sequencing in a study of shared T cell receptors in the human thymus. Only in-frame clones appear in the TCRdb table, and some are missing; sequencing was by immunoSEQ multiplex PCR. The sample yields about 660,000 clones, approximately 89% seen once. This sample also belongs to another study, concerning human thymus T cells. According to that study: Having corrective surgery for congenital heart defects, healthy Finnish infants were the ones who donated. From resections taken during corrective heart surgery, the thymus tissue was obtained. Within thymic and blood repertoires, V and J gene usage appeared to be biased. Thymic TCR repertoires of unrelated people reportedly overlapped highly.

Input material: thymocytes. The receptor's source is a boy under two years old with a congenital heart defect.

As DNA, the CDR3 is TGCGCCAGCAGCTCGGGACACAGACCCAATCAGCCCCAGCATTTT. It is translated as CASSSGHRPNQPQHF. The gene calls are TRBV10-2 and TRBJ1-5, with TRBD1 as a possible D gene (6 bases). V shed 6 bases and J shed 3 bases, with 15 bases lying between them. This CDR3 is built from 15 residues. CDR1 and CDR2 from the germline V gene are WSHSY and SAAADI.